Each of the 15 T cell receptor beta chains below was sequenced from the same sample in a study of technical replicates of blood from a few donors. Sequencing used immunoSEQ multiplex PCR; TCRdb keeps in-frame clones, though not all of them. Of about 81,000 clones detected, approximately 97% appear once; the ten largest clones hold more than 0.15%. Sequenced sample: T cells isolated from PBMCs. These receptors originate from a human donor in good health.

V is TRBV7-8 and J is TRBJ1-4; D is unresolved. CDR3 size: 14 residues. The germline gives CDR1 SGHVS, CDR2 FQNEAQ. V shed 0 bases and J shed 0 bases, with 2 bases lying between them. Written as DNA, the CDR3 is TGTGCCAGCAGCTTAGCTACAACTAATGAAAAACTGTTTTTT. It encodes CASSLATTNEKLFF.

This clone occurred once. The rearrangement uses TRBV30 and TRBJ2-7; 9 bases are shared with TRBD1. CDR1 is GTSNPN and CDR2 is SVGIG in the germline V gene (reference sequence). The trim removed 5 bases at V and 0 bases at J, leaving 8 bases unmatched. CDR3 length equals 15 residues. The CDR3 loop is CAWAKGQGFSYEQYF. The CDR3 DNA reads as TGTGCCTGGGCTAAGGGACAGGGCTTCTCCTACGAGCAGTACTTC.

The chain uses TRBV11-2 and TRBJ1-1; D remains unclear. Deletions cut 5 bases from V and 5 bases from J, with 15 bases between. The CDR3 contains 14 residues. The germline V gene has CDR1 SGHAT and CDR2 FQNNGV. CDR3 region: CASSAIQRGTEAFF. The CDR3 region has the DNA TGTGCCAGCAGCGCGATACAACGGGGTACTGAAGCTTTCTTT.

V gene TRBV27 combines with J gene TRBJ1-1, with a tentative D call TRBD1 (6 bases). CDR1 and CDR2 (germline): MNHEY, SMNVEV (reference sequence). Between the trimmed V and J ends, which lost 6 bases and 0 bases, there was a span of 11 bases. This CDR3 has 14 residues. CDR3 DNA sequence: TGTGCCAGCAGGGTGACAGGAGTGAACACTGAAGCTTTCTTT. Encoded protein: CASRVTGVNTEAFF.

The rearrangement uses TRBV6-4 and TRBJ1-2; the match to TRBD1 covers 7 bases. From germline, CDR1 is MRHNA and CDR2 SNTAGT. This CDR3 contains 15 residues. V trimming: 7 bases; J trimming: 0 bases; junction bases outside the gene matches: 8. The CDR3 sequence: CASTPSTGANYGYTF. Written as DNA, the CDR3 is TGTGCCAGCACCCCGAGCACAGGGGCTAACTATGGCTACACCTTC.

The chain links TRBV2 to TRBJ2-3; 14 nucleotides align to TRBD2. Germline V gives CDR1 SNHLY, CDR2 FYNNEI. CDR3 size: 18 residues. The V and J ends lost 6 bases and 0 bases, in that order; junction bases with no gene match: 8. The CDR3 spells CASSGLAGGASSTDTQYF. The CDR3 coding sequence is TGTGCCAGCAGCGGACTAGCGGGGGGCGCTTCTAGCACAGATACGCAGTATTTT.

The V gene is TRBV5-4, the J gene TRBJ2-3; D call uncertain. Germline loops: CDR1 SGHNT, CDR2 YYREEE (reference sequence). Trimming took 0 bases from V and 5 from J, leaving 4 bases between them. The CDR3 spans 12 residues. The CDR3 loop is CASSLARDTQYF. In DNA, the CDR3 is TGTGCCAGCAGCTTGGCCAGAGATACGCAGTATTTT.

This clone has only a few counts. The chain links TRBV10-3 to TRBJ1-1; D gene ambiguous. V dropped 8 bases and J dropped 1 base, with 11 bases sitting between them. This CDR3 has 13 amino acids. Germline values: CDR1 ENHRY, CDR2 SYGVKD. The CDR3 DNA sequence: TGTGCCATCCGGACTGCCCCGAACACTGAAGCTTTCTTT. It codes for CAIRTAPNTEAFF.

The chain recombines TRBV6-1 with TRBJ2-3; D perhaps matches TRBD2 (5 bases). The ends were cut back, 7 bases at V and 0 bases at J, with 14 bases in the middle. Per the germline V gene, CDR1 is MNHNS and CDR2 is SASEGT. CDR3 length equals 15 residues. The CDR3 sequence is CASTPRGLSTDTQYF. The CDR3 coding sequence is TGTGCCAGCACCCCCCGAGGGCTTAGCACAGATACGCAGTATTTT.

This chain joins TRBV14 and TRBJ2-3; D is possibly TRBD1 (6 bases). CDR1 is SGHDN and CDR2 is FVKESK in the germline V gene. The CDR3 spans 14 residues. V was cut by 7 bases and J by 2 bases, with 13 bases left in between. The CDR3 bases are TGTGCCAGCAATGGGGACACCTACACAGATACGCAGTATTTT. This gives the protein CASNGDTYTDTQYF.

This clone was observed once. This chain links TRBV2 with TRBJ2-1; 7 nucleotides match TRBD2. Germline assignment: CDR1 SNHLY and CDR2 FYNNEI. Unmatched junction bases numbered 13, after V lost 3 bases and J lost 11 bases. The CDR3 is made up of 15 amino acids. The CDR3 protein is CASSDRAGLLIQQFF. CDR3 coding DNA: TGTGCCAGCAGTGATAGAGCGGGACTATTAATACAGCAGTTCTTC.

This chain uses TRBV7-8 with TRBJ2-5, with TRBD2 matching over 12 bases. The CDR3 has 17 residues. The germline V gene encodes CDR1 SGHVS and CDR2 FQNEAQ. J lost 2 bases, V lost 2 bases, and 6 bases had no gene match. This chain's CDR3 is CASSLTRLAGVQETQYF. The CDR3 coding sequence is TGTGCCAGCAGCTTAACAAGACTAGCGGGGGTTCAAGAGACCCAGTACTTC.

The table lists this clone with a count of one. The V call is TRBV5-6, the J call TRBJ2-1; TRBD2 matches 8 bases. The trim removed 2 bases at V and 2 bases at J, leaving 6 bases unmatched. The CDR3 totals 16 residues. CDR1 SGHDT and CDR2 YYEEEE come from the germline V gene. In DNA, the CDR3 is TGTGCCAGCAGCTTTGAAGCGGGGGACACCTACAATGAGCAGTTCTTC. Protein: CASSFEAGDTYNEQFF.

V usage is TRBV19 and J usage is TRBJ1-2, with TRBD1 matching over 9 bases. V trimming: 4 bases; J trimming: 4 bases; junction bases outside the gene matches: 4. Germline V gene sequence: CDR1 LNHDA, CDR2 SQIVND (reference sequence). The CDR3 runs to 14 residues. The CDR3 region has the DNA TGTGCCAGTAGTACACAGGGGGCCGGCTATGGCTACACCTTC. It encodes CASSTQGAGYGYTF.

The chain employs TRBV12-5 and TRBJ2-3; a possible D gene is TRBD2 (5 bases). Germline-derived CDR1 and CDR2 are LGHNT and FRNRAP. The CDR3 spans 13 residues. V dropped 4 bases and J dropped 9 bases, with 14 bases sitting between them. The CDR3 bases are TGTGCTAGTGGTTCTGGCGACTACTCGACGCAGTATTTT. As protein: CASGSGDYSTQYF.